Below, 7 T cell receptor beta chains from the same sample are listed, as sequenced in a study of response to subunit inactivated influenza vaccine. TCRdb independently ran MiXCR on the RT-PCR reads; one entry per CDR3 protein. In the table there are about 520,000 distinct CDR3 sequences, roughly 27% of which are singletons. Material: CD4+ T cells sorted from PBMCs, obtained about 5 days after vaccination. The source is a man in his fifties or sixties who received an inactivated influenza vaccine.

This chain links TRBV7-9 with TRBJ2-2; D not certain. The CDR3 is 14 amino acids. V lost 11 bases and J lost 0, with 13 bases in between. Germline loops: CDR1 SEHNR, CDR2 FQNEAQ (reference sequence). The CDR3 DNA follows: TGTGCCCGCTCCGGGCCTACGAACACCGGGGAGCTGTTTTTT. This sequence encodes CARSGPTNTGELFF.

The chain has TRBV7-2 and TRBJ2-7; possibly TRBD1 for D (5 bases). The CDR3 has 15 residues. Trimming shortened V by 0 bases and J by 5 bases, and 14 bases separated the two germline ends. Germline V gene lookup returns CDR1 SGHTA and CDR2 FQGNSA. The CDR3 loop is CASSLAFGRGDEQYF. DNA of the CDR3: TGTGCCAGCAGCTTAGCGTTTGGTAGGGGCGACGAGCAGTACTTC.

This clonotype was seen only a few times. The chain couples TRBV6-5 to TRBJ2-7; D not resolved. Trimming cost V 6 bases and J 2 bases, with 8 bases left between them. The CDR3 extends over 12 amino acids. Germline V lookup: CDR1 MNHEY, CDR2 SVGAGI. CDR3 sequence reads: CASRVTPYEQYF. CDR3 bases: TGTGCCAGCAGGGTCACTCCCTACGAGCAGTACTTC.

This clonotype was seen a handful of times. The V call is TRBV5-1, the J call TRBJ2-3, with 8 bases that match TRBD1. With V trimmed by 5 bases and J by 2 bases, 4 bases remained unmatched. Germline loops: CDR1 SGHRS, CDR2 YFSETQ. The CDR3 spans 14 residues. The CDR3 nucleotides are TGCGCCAGCAGACCGGGACAGGTCACAGATACGCAGTATTTT. Amino acids: CASRPGQVTDTQYF. Full variable domain (rest looked up from reference TRBV5-1 and TRBJ2-3): KAGVTQTPRYLIKTRGQQVTLSCSPISGHRSVSWYQQTPGQGLQFLFEYFSETQRNKGNFPGRFSGRQFSNSRSEMNVSTLELGDSALYLCASRPGQVTDTQYFGPGTRLTVL.

This clonotype was picked up one time. The chain combines TRBV18 with TRBJ2-1, with a possible D match to TRBD2 (5 bases). Trimming removed 0 bases from V and 3 bases from J, with 12 bases in between. CDR1 and CDR2 (germline): KGHSH, LQKENI. The CDR3 contains 16 residues. DNA for the CDR3: TGTGCCAGCTCACCACCAAGGTCGGGGAACTACAATGAGCAGTTCTTC. Protein sequence: CASSPPRSGNYNEQFF.

The chain has TRBV18 and TRBJ2-2; D is uncertain. Germline CDR1 KGHSH, CDR2 LQKENI. The V and J ends lost 1 base and 0 bases respectively, with 6 bases between them. This CDR3 has 15 amino acids. The CDR3 region has the DNA TGTGCCAGCTCACCACGGGCAGCGAACACCGGGGAGCTGTTTTTT. Its translation: CASSPRAANTGELFF.

This clonotype was picked up a small number of times. The rearrangement uses TRBV28 and TRBJ2-6; TRBD2 might be the D (5 bases). The germline gives CDR1 MDHEN, CDR2 SYDVKM. This CDR3 spans 17 amino acids. Between the trimmed V and J ends, which lost 6 bases and 2 bases, there was a span of 17 bases. Here the CDR3 reads CASRQTGLRTGANVLTF. CDR3 sequence (DNA): TGTGCCAGCAGGCAAACCGGACTCCGGACTGGGGCCAACGTCCTGACTTTC.